Following are 8 T cell receptor beta chains from one sample sequenced in a study of cytomegalovirus exposure and HLA in healthy donors. The method was immunoSEQ multiplex PCR; TCRdb's version includes in-frame clones alone and lacks a portion of them. The sample records roughly 150,000 clones, roughly 89% being singletons. The sequenced sample was PBMCs. Every receptor here comes from a woman between 18 and 30 years old in good health and CMV-seropositive.

This chain uses TRBV7-2 with TRBJ1-5; D may be TRBD1 (5 bases). The germline gives CDR1 SGHTA, CDR2 FQGNSA. V lost 5 bases and J 2 bases, leaving 7 bases between the germline ends. The CDR3 has 13 amino acids. Here the CDR3 reads CASSQGGNQPQHF. CDR3 sequence (DNA): TGTGCCAGCAGCCAAGGGGGCAATCAGCCCCAGCATTTT.

The rearrangement links TRBV27 to TRBJ1-4; D uncertain. Germline loops: CDR1 MNHEY, CDR2 SMNVEV (reference sequence). V was shortened by 5 bases and J by 3 bases, with 10 bases between the two germline ends. The CDR3 has 14 residues. The CDR3 is CASSADWANEKLFF. The CDR3 DNA is TGTGCCAGCAGTGCCGACTGGGCTAATGAAAAACTGTTTTTT.

The CDR3 loop is CSVVWAEYTGELFF. The CDR3 region has the DNA TGCAGCGTTGTTTGGGCTGAATACACCGGGGAGCTGTTTTTT. The chain joins TRBV29-1 to TRBJ2-2; the D is unclear. Germline loops: CDR1 SQVTM, CDR2 ANQGSEA. The CDR3 spans 14 residues. Deletions cut 4 bases from V and 3 bases from J, with 12 bases between.

This chain links TRBV27 with TRBJ1-2; 8 nucleotides line up with TRBD1. Germline V gene data show CDR1 as MNHEY and CDR2 as SMNVEV (reference sequence). The V and J ends lost 3 bases and 5 bases, in that order; junction bases with no gene match: 2. This CDR3 has 13 residues. This chain's CDR3 is CASSFRQGYGYTF. DNA for the CDR3: TGTGCCAGCAGTTTTCGACAGGGGTATGGCTACACCTTC.

This clone was seen only a few times. The CDR3 is CASSQTSGRQYF. In nucleotides, the CDR3 is TGTGCCAGCAGTCAGACTAGCGGGAGGCAGTACTTC. The gene calls are TRBV6-5 and TRBJ2-7; 12 nucleotides match TRBD2. The germline V gene encodes CDR1 MNHEY and CDR2 SVGAGI. CDR3 length: 12 residues. The ends lost 5 bases at V and 9 bases at J; junction bases unmatched: 2.

The chain recombines TRBV6-6 with TRBJ2-5; 7 nucleotides agree with TRBD1. V shed 5 bases, J shed 5 bases, and the junction held 11 bases outside the gene matches. CDR1 MNHNY and CDR2 SVGAGI come from the germline V gene (reference sequence). The CDR3 extends over 15 amino acids. As DNA, the CDR3 is TGTGCCAGCAGTCCACTGACAGGGTCGAGGGAGACCCAGTACTTC. It is translated as CASSPLTGSRETQYF.

The table lists this clone with a count of one. J is TRBJ1-2 and V is TRBV7-9; 7 nucleotides match TRBD1. V lost 5 bases and J lost 5; bases outside the gene matches: 11. The germline CDR1 and CDR2 sequences are SEHNR and FQNEAQ (reference sequence). This CDR3 is 15 amino acids long. Written as DNA, the CDR3 is TGTGCCAGCAGCGTACCGGGACAGCTATCTTATGGCTACACCTTC. This codes for CASSVPGQLSYGYTF.

The chain joins TRBV2 to TRBJ2-3; 8 bases map to TRBD2. Germline values: CDR1 SNHLY, CDR2 FYNNEI. Trimming at V came to 6 bases and at J to 2 bases, leaving 7 bases not matched to a gene. CDR3 size: 15 residues. The CDR3 here is CASSSTSGTTDTQYF. The CDR3 region has the DNA TGTGCCAGCAGCAGCACTAGCGGAACCACAGATACGCAGTATTTT.